The 11 T cell receptor beta chains listed next were all sequenced from one sample in a study of cytomegalovirus exposure and HLA in healthy donors. Use of 60 Vbeta and 13 Jbeta primers characterized the PCR. Some clones are missing from TCRdb's copy, which holds only in-frame ones; the method was immunoSEQ multiplex PCR. The data hold fewer than 200,000 clones, with 83% observed a single time. Sequenced material: PBMCs. The origin of the receptors is a man between 40 and 49 years old in good health and CMV-seropositive.

The chain has TRBV27 and TRBJ2-7, with unresolved D. CDR3 length: 15 residues. Trimming removed 7 bases at V and 1 base at J, with 17 bases between. Germline V gene data show CDR1 as MNHEY and CDR2 as SMNVEV (reference sequence). The CDR3 DNA follows: TGTGCCAGCACCCCGACAAGCCTTTTGTCCTACGAGCAGTACTTC. It encodes CASTPTSLLSYEQYF.

The chain carries TRBV28 and TRBJ1-1; D unresolved. V was shortened by 6 bases and J by 1 base, with 15 bases between the two germline ends. There are 15 residues in the CDR3. Germline CDR1 and CDR2: MDHEN and SYDVKM. Here the CDR3 DNA reads TGTGCCAGCAGCCCTCTGAGGGCGGGGAACACTGAAGCTTTCTTT. The encoded protein is CASSPLRAGNTEAFF.

This clone has a single count. This sequence joins TRBV5-1 and TRBJ2-7, with D tentatively TRBD1 (5 bases). V was pared by 0 bases and J by 6 bases, with 13 bases between. Germline loops: CDR1 SGHRS, CDR2 YFSETQ. The CDR3 sequence is 14 residues long. CDR3 region: CASSLVSGSFEQYF. CDR3 in DNA: TGCGCCAGCAGCTTGGTGTCAGGGTCGTTCGAGCAGTACTTC.

This clone appeared a single time. This chain uses TRBV7-3 with TRBJ2-1, with TRBD2 as a possible D gene (5 bases). In germline, CDR1 is SGHTA, CDR2 FQGTGA. CDR3 size: 16 residues. V lost 5 bases and J 2 bases, leaving 16 bases between the germline ends. CDR3 nucleotide sequence: TGTGCCAGCAGCCCCGGAGGACGGCCTACCTACAATGAGCAGTTCTTC. This encodes CASSPGGRPTYNEQFF.

This rearrangement joins TRBV15 to TRBJ2-3, with 9 bases lining up with TRBD1. V dropped 11 bases and J dropped 4; count of bases not matched to a gene: 13. Germline-derived CDR1 and CDR2 are LNHNV and YYDKDF (reference sequence). The CDR3 is 15 amino acids. The CDR3 loop is CAVRYPGQGADTQYF. The DNA of the CDR3 is TGTGCCGTAAGGTACCCGGGACAGGGAGCAGATACGCAGTATTTT.

The chain carries TRBV19 and TRBJ2-7; TRBD2 matches at 9 bases. V was pared by 5 bases and J by 4 bases, with 9 bases of the junction left unmatched. Germline assignment: CDR1 LNHDA and CDR2 SQIVND (reference sequence). The CDR3 is 15 residues long. This chain's CDR3 is CASSFSGSSQYEQYF. The CDR3, as DNA: TGTGCCAGTAGTTTTAGCGGGAGCTCGCAGTACGAGCAGTACTTC. The variable domain in full, completed from reference TRBV19 and TRBJ2-7, reads DGGITQSPKYLFRKEGQNVTLSCEQNLNHDAMYWYRQDPGQGLRLIYYSQIVNDFQKGDIAEGYSVSREKKESFPLTVTSAQKNPTAFYLCASSFSGSSQYEQYFGPGTRLTVT.

The V and J genes are TRBV5-4 and TRBJ2-7; 11 nucleotides align to TRBD2. The CDR3 has 15 amino acids. CDR1 and CDR2 from the germline V gene are SGHNT and YYREEE (reference sequence). V dropped 4 bases and J dropped 3; count of bases not matched to a gene: 6. As DNA, the CDR3 is TGTGCCAGCAGCCCCCGACTAGCGGGATTCTACGAGCAGTACTTC. Translated, it gives CASSPRLAGFYEQYF.

In this sample, this clone turned up a few times. J is TRBJ1-1 and V is TRBV19, with unresolved D. The CDR3 is made up of 13 amino acids. V shed 8 bases and J shed 5 bases, with 15 bases lying between them. The germline CDR1 and CDR2 sequences are LNHDA and SQIVND (reference sequence). As DNA, the CDR3 is TGTGCCAGTTCGGACCTCCCGGGGACTGAAGCTTTCTTT. Translating gives CASSDLPGTEAFF.

The J gene is TRBJ2-2, the V gene TRBV7-3, with 8 bases matching TRBD2. CDR3 length: 17 residues. CDR1 is SGHTA and CDR2 is FQGTGA in the germline V gene. Trimming cost V 3 bases and J 4 bases; bases outside gene matches: 10. The CDR3 here is CASSFSGGQWVTGELFF. The CDR3 DNA follows: TGTGCCAGCAGCTTCTCGGGGGGGCAGTGGGTCACCGGGGAGCTGTTTTTT. The variable domain in full, completed from reference TRBV7-3 and TRBJ2-2, reads GAGVSQTPSNKVTEKGKYVELRCDPISGHTALYWYRQSLGQGPEFLIYFQGTGAADDSGLPNDRFFAVRPEGSVSTLKIQRTERGDSAVYLCASSFSGGQWVTGELFFGEGSRLTVL.

J is TRBJ1-2 and V is TRBV6-5, with D perhaps matching TRBD1 (6 bases). V dropped 4 bases and J dropped 6 bases, with 12 bases sitting between them. There are 13 residues in the CDR3. Germline CDR1 is MNHEY and CDR2 is SVGAGI. This CDR3 is CASSLGAPNGYTF. The CDR3 DNA is TGTGCCAGCAGTTTGGGGGCCCCCAATGGCTACACCTTC.

The J gene is TRBJ2-3, the V gene TRBV19, with 7 bases that match TRBD2. J lost 5 bases, V lost 6 bases, and 8 bases had no gene match. The CDR3 contains 14 residues. In germline, CDR1 is LNHDA, CDR2 SQIVND (reference sequence). For the CDR3, the DNA is TGTGCCAGTAGCCGGCGGGAGCGCGGAGATACGCAGTATTTT. This encodes CASSRRERGDTQYF.